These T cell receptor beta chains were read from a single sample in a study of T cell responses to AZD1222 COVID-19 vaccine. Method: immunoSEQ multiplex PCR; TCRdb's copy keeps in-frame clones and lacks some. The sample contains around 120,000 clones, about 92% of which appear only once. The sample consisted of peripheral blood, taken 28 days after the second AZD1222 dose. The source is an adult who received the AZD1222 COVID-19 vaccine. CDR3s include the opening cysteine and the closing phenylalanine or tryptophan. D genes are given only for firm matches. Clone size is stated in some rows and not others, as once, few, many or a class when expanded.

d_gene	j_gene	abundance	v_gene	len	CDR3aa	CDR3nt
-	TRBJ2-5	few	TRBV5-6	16	CASSELGAASQETQYF	TGTGCCAGCAGTGAACTGGGGGCAGCTTCCCAAGAGACCCAGTACTTC
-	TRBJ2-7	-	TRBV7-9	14	CASSGGDRTYEQYF	TGTGCCAGCAGCGGCGGTGACAGAACCTACGAGCAGTACTTC
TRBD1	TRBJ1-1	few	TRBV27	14	CASSILTGHTEAFF	TGTGCCAGCAGTATCCTGACAGGGCACACTGAAGCTTTCTTT
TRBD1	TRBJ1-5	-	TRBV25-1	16	CASSEWGQGGDQPQHF	TGTGCCAGCAGTGAATGGGGACAGGGAGGGGATCAGCCCCAGCATTTT
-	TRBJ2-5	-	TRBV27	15	CASSPLGTFVETQYF	TGTGCCAGCAGTCCCCTAGGGACATTCGTGGAGACCCAGTACTTC
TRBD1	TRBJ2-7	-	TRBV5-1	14	CASSLEGQDYEQYF	TGCGCCAGCAGCTTGGAGGGACAGGACTACGAGCAGTACTTC
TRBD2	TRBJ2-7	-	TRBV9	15	CASSPTTSGAYEQYF	TGTGCCAGCAGCCCTACGACTAGCGGTGCCTACGAGCAGTACTTC
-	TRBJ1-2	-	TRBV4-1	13	CASSQDRNYGYTF	TGCGCCAGCAGCCAAGACAGAAACTATGGCTACACCTTC
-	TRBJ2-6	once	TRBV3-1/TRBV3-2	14	CASSLVSGANVLTF	TGTGCCAGCAGCTTGGTCTCTGGGGCCAACGTCCTGACTTTC
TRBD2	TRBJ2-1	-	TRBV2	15	CASSPGLAGLNEQFF	TGTGCCAGCAGCCCCGGACTAGCGGGGTTGAATGAGCAGTTCTTC
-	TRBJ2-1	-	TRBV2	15	CASRGLGRGYNEQFF	TGTGCCAGCAGGGGTCTCGGGAGAGGCTACAATGAGCAGTTCTTC
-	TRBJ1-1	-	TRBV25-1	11	CASSEKGRDVF	TGTGCCAGCAGTGAAAAAGGGCGCGATGTCTTT